What follows describes a single T cell receptor beta chain. A multiplex PCR was run with 60 Vbeta primers and 13 Jbeta primers. Assay: immunoSEQ multiplex PCR; the TCRdb copy retains only in-frame clones and omits some. Here the sample spans about 100,000 clones, roughly four fifths being singletons. The data originate from a study of cytomegalovirus exposure and HLA in healthy donors. V lost 4 bases to trimming and J lost 7 bases; unmatched junction nucleotides: 15. The CDR3 loop spans 17 amino acids. Germline assignment: CDR1 SGHRS and CDR2 YFSETQ. This chain connects TRBV5-1 to TRBJ2-1; 9 bases fit TRBD1. The receptor was derived from a male donor in good health and CMV-seropositive. Input material: PBMCs. CDR3 sequence: CASSPWRGTGSENEQFF. DNA of the CDR3: TGCGCCAGCAGCCCGTGGAGGGGGACAGGGTCCGAGAATGAGCAGTTCTTC.